The 19 T cell receptor beta chains reported below all come from one sample, sequenced in a study of blood T cell repertoires in COVID-19. Data came from immunoSEQ multiplex PCR; TCRdb stores just in-frame clones and leaves some out. The sample holds about 290,000 clones, nearly 90% seen once. The source material was peripheral blood. All receptors come from a woman between 25 and 40 years old with COVID-19, enrolled during active disease.

This chain joins TRBV6-1 and TRBJ1-2; no definite D call. The CDR3 is made up of 11 amino acids. In germline, CDR1 is MNHNS, CDR2 SASEGT. Trimming removed 2 bases from V and 4 bases from J, with 2 bases in between. Written as DNA, the CDR3 is TGTGCCAGCAGTGAACTCTATGGCTACACCTTC. Protein sequence: CASSELYGYTF.

The genes are TRBV24-1 and TRBJ2-1; D is ambiguous. Per germline, CDR1 KGHDR and CDR2 SFDVKD. The CDR3 consists of 14 residues. Trimming took off 4 bases at V and 4 bases at J, with 10 bases between the two ends. CDR3 coding DNA: TGTGCCACCAGTGAAGGCGCCGGGTACAATGAGCAGTTCTTC. Its translation: CATSEGAGYNEQFF.

Only one count was recorded for this clone. The chain recombines TRBV3-1 (or the pseudogene TRBV3-2) with TRBJ1-5; D possibly corresponds to TRBD1 (6 bases). V was trimmed by 2 bases and J by 2 bases, leaving 16 bases between them. CDR1 and CDR2 (germline): LGHDT, YNNKEL (reference sequence). The CDR3 length is 17 residues. CDR3 bases: TGTGCCAGCAGCCAAAGGGGGGGGGCTCGAGGCAATCAGCCCCAGCATTTT. This translates into CASSQRGGARGNQPQHF.

The V and J genes are TRBV4-1 and TRBJ2-1, with 7 bases aligning to TRBD2. Germline trimming cut 3 bases from V and 4 bases from J; bases unmatched to any gene: 12. The CDR3 is 17 amino acids. The germline gives CDR1 MGHRA, CDR2 YSYEKL. CDR3 amino acids: CASSQSSGTANYNEQFF. CDR3 coding DNA: TGCGCCAGCAGCCAGTCAAGCGGGACCGCTAATTACAATGAGCAGTTCTTC.

The chain combines TRBV24-1 with TRBJ2-2; D gene uncertain. There are 12 residues in the CDR3. The V end was cut by 7 bases, the J end by 1 base, with 3 bases between. Germline V lookup: CDR1 KGHDR, CDR2 SFDVKD. The CDR3 is CATSRNTGELFF. The CDR3, as DNA: TGTGCCACCAGCCGGAACACCGGGGAGCTGTTTTTT.

V gene TRBV14 combines with J gene TRBJ1-2, with 7 bases that match TRBD1. Germline values: CDR1 SGHDN, CDR2 FVKESK. This CDR3 is 17 amino acids long. J gave up 4 bases and V 4 bases, and 15 bases lay outside the gene matches. The DNA for the CDR3 is TGTGCCAGCAGCCGAGACAGGGATCGGGTTACTGGCTATGGCTACACCTTC. Translated, it gives CASSRDRDRVTGYGYTF.

The V gene is TRBV6-5, the J gene TRBJ1-1; 7 bases are a match to TRBD1. The length of the CDR3 is 15 residues. With 0 bases clipped from V and 1 base from J, the junction kept 2 bases outside the gene matches. The germline V gene has CDR1 MNHEY and CDR2 SVGAGI. The CDR3 is CASSYSQGGNTEAFF. CDR3 DNA sequence: TGTGCCAGCAGTTACTCCCAGGGGGGGAACACTGAAGCTTTCTTT.

The rearrangement uses TRBV27 and TRBJ2-1, with D possibly TRBD2 on 5 matching bases. Trimming took 1 base from V and 6 from J, leaving 10 bases between them. There are 14 residues in the CDR3. CDR1 and CDR2 from the germline V gene are MNHEY and SMNVEV (reference sequence). CDR3 sequence reads: CASSLLTSSNEQFF. The CDR3 bases are TGTGCCAGCAGTTTATTAACTAGTAGCAATGAGCAGTTCTTC.

The chain combines TRBV9 with TRBJ1-2; no clear D gene. V lost 4 bases and J lost 3, with 19 bases in between. The CDR3 contains 16 residues. Germline lookup yields CDR1 SGDLS and CDR2 YYNGEE. The chain's CDR3 is CASSSVRGGLDYGYTF. The CDR3 DNA reads as TGTGCCAGCAGCTCCGTCCGGGGAGGGTTGGACTATGGCTACACCTTC.

The V call is TRBV7-9, the J call TRBJ1-5; TRBD1 aligns across 11 bases. With 5 bases clipped from V and 0 bases from J, the junction kept 9 bases outside the gene matches. Germline V CDR1 and CDR2: SEHNR, FQNEAQ (reference sequence). This CDR3 has 18 residues. DNA for the CDR3: TGTGCCAGCAGCCCCGGGACAGGGGGAAGGAATAGCAATCAGCCCCAGCATTTT. It encodes CASSPGTGGRNSNQPQHF.

This clone occurred once. The chain couples TRBV9 to TRBJ1-1; unclear D gene. The CDR3 is made up of 13 amino acids. Trimming stripped 3 bases from V and 1 base from J, with 7 bases between. The germline CDR1 and CDR2 sequences are SGDLS and YYNGEE. The CDR3 spells CASSASGNTEAFF. In nucleotides, the CDR3 is TGTGCCAGCAGCGCCTCGGGGAACACTGAAGCTTTCTTT.

This clone was seen more than once but under ten times. This rearrangement joins TRBV6-5 to TRBJ2-2; TRBD1 agrees at 8 bases. Germline lookup yields CDR1 MNHEY and CDR2 SVGAGI. This CDR3 spans 15 amino acids. The trim removed 7 bases at V and 4 bases at J, leaving 8 bases unmatched. CDR3 sequence: CASIRTGRSTGELFF. The CDR3 region has the DNA TGTGCCAGCATTAGGACAGGGCGAAGCACCGGGGAGCTGTTTTTT.

This chain connects TRBV5-6 to TRBJ1-2; tentative D call: TRBD1 (5 bases). Germline CDR1 and CDR2: SGHDT and YYEEEE. This CDR3 contains 15 residues. Trimming cost V 1 base and J 2 bases, with 12 bases left between them. The CDR3 here is CASSLWGVLNYGYTF. The CDR3 DNA is TGTGCCAGCAGCTTGTGGGGGGTGCTAAACTATGGCTACACCTTC.

This clone showed up just once. V is TRBV5-1 and J is TRBJ2-5; 7 bases line up with TRBD2. Trimming cost V 0 bases and J 0 bases; bases outside gene matches: 5. CDR3 length equals 16 residues. Looked up from germline, CDR1 is SGHRS and CDR2 is YFSETQ. The CDR3 sequence is CASSLVPRGYQETQYF. The CDR3 DNA sequence: TGCGCCAGCAGCTTGGTCCCGCGGGGGTACCAAGAGACCCAGTACTTC.

The chain uses TRBV6-5 and TRBJ1-2; TRBD1 agrees at 10 bases. This CDR3 is 14 amino acids long. The germline V gene encodes CDR1 MNHEY and CDR2 SVGAGI. The V segment lost 4 bases and the J segment 6 bases; nucleotides outside the gene matches: 5. The CDR3 loop is CASSFSTGGNGYTF. The CDR3 DNA reads as TGTGCCAGCAGTTTCTCGACAGGGGGCAATGGCTACACCTTC.

This sequence joins TRBV19 and TRBJ2-3; 13 positions agree with TRBD2. Trimming removed 2 bases from V and 9 bases from J; junction bases left unmatched: 8. The germline V gene has CDR1 LNHDA and CDR2 SQIVND (reference sequence). The CDR3 is 16 residues long. The CDR3 is CASSIFGLAGEGTQYF. For the CDR3, the DNA is TGTGCCAGTAGTATATTTGGACTAGCGGGGGAGGGGACGCAGTATTTT.

This chain connects TRBV6-6 to TRBJ2-7; D is possibly TRBD1 (6 bases). The germline V and J ends were trimmed by 4 bases and 6 bases, with 16 bases remaining between them. This CDR3 is 14 amino acids long. CDR1 is MNHNY and CDR2 is SVGAGI in the germline V gene (reference sequence). DNA for the CDR3: TGTGCCAGCAGTTTGGGGTTGGGGGCTATCGAGCAGTACTTC. Its protein is CASSLGLGAIEQYF.

This sequence joins TRBV21-1 and TRBJ1-1; TRBD1, the table's D call, was not compared with the DNA. TRBV21-1 constitutes a pseudogene. The CDR3 covers 16 residues. The CDR3 coding sequence is TGTGCCAGCAGCATACAGGGGCGATCAGGGAACACTGAAGCTTTCTTT. Translated: CASSIQGRSGNTEAFF.

The chain has TRBV10-1 and TRBJ1-1; D uncertain. The CDR3 is made up of 14 amino acids. Trimming took off 6 bases at V and 1 base at J, with 12 bases between the two ends. Germline lookup yields CDR1 WNHNN and CDR2 SYGVQD (reference sequence). The CDR3 coding sequence is TGCGCCAGCAGCCCCCACGGGAGGAACACTGAAGCTTTCTTT. Its protein is CASSPHGRNTEAFF.